What follows are 14 T cell receptor beta chains derived from one specimen sequenced in a study of cytomegalovirus exposure and HLA in healthy donors (dated by TCRdb to 2015 to 2018). To prepare the library, the immunoSEQ multiplex PCR assay was applied. For the multiplex PCR, a mixture combining 60 forward primers for TCR Vbeta segments and 13 reverse primers for TCR Jbeta segments was used. TCRdb holds this immuneACCESS table with in-frame rearrangements only. Some clones are missing; in checked studies, unresolved V genes explain under half, and the rest has no known cause. This sample holds 72,000 or so clones; roughly four fifths were observed only once. The ten largest clones add up to nearly 7.5% of the sample. Sequencing was done on a sample of PBMCs. These receptors all come from a woman younger than 45 in good health and CMV-seropositive.

The V gene is TRBV4-1, the J gene TRBJ2-5; D is perhaps TRBD1 (5 bases). The V gene's germline CDR1 is MGHRA and CDR2 YSYEKL. This CDR3 comprises 15 residues. The ends were cut back, 2 bases at V and 7 bases at J, with 17 bases in the middle. This chain's CDR3 is CASSQLLQARGTQYF. The CDR3 coding sequence is TGCGCCAGCAGCCAACTTTTACAGGCTCGCGGGACCCAGTACTTC.

This clone was counted only a few times. The chain employs TRBV7-8 and TRBJ2-1; TRBD1 matches 10 bases. The CDR3 is 15 amino acids. The germline gives CDR1 SGHVS, CDR2 FQNEAQ. The V segment lost 4 bases and the J segment 6 bases; nucleotides outside the gene matches: 6. CDR3: CASSSKRDRGNEQFF. As DNA, the CDR3 is TGTGCCAGCAGCTCAAAAAGGGACAGGGGCAATGAGCAGTTCTTC.

This clone appeared a single time. V and J are TRBV27 and TRBJ2-2; D may be TRBD1 (6 bases). Trimming took off 0 bases at V and 6 bases at J, with 8 bases between the two ends. CDR1 MNHEY and CDR2 SMNVEV come from the germline V gene (reference sequence). The CDR3 is 14 residues long. CDR3 DNA: TGTGCCAGCAGTTTATCAAAGGGGGCCGGGGAGCTGTTTTTT. As protein: CASSLSKGAGELFF.

This clone was counted between two and nine times. The chain uses TRBV2 and TRBJ1-4; TRBD1 might be the D (6 bases). Trimming removed 5 bases at V and 7 bases at J, with 14 bases between. CDR1 SNHLY and CDR2 FYNNEI come from the germline V gene. The CDR3 has 14 residues. The CDR3 protein is CASSFGTGSEKLFF. In DNA form, the CDR3 reads TGTGCCAGCAGTTTTGGCACAGGGTCTGAAAAACTGTTTTTT.

This clone was recorded once. The chain has TRBV7-2 and TRBJ2-2; 10 bases agree with TRBD1. V shed 6 bases, J shed 4 bases, and the junction held 17 bases outside the gene matches. Germline values: CDR1 SGHTA, CDR2 FQGNSA. The CDR3 has 19 amino acids. Here the CDR3 DNA reads TGTGCCAGCAGAGGGACCAGTTTCGGACAGGGGGTGGCCACCGGGGAGCTGTTTTTT. It yields the protein CASRGTSFGQGVATGELFF. The whole variable domain, filled in from reference TRBV7-2 and TRBJ2-2, reads GAGVSQSPSNKVTEKGKDVELRCDPISGHTALYWYRQSLGQGLEFLIYFQGNSAPDKSGLPSDRFSAERTGGSVSTLTIQRTQQEDSAVYLCASRGTSFGQGVATGELFFGEGSRLTVL.

The chain links TRBV19 to TRBJ1-6, with 7 bases that match TRBD1. The germline V gene has CDR1 LNHDA and CDR2 SQIVND (reference sequence). The trim removed 10 bases at V and 5 bases at J, leaving 5 bases unmatched. The CDR3 extends over 13 amino acids. CDR3 region: CATSTGDNSPLHF. The CDR3 nucleotides read TGTGCCACCTCAACAGGGGATAATTCACCCCTCCACTTT.

V and J are TRBV7-9 and TRBJ2-7, with a weak D call TRBD2 (6 bases). There are 12 residues in the CDR3. The V gene lost 8 bases and the J gene lost 4 bases, with 12 bases spanning the gap. Germline V gives CDR1 SEHNR, CDR2 FQNEAQ (reference sequence). CDR3 bases: TGTGCCAGCGGGGACGGGGGATACGAGCAGTACTTC. It translates to CASGDGGYEQYF.

The genes are TRBV9 and TRBJ2-7; D may be TRBD2 (6 bases). V gave up 0 bases and J gave up 7 bases, with 20 bases separating them. Per germline, CDR1 SGDLS and CDR2 YYNGEE. CDR3 length: 16 amino acids. CDR3 nucleotide sequence: TGTGCCAGCAGCGTAGGGGCCGGCGCAAACGCGGGGGAGCAGTACTTC. Amino acid sequence: CASSVGAGANAGEQYF.

V gene TRBV12-5 combines with J gene TRBJ2-1; weak D call: TRBD2 (6 bases). This CDR3 contains 12 residues. V lost 2 bases, J lost 13 bases, and 12 bases lay in between. The germline V gene has CDR1 LGHNT and CDR2 FRNRAP. CDR3 region: CASGLSPGTQFF. Written as DNA, the CDR3 is TGTGCTAGTGGTTTGTCACCAGGGACTCAGTTCTTC.

This clone was detected a few times. The chain carries TRBV14 and TRBJ2-3; 10 nucleotides line up with TRBD1. Losses at the gene ends were 2 bases for V and 6 bases for J; bases not matched to a gene: 5. This CDR3 has 15 residues. The germline V gene has CDR1 SGHDN and CDR2 FVKESK. DNA of the CDR3: TGTGCCAGCAGCCAACGGACAGGGGGAAGGGATACGCAGTATTTT. This codes for CASSQRTGGRDTQYF.

V and J are TRBV2 and TRBJ2-2, with 10 bases lining up with TRBD2. Trimming removed 8 bases from V and 1 base from J; junction bases left unmatched: 7. The CDR3 loop spans 16 amino acids. Per the germline V gene, CDR1 is SNHLY and CDR2 is FYNNEI. The CDR3 here is CASLLAGQLNTGELFF. CDR3 nucleotides: TGTGCCAGCTTACTAGCGGGACAACTGAACACCGGGGAGCTGTTTTTT.

Regarding this clone: One end of the junction fails to match germline, which may point to a read error. CDR3 sequence: CASSPAGTVNWAGELFF. The CDR3 DNA reads as TGTGCTAGCAGCCCAGCTGGGACAGTTAATTGGGCCGGGGAGCTGTTTTTT. The V gene is TRBV7-7, the J gene TRBJ2-2; TRBD1 matches 7 bases. CDR1 is SSHAT, CDR2 FNYEAQ, per germline (reference sequence). CDR3 length: 17 residues.

The chain uses TRBV19 and TRBJ2-1; TRBD2 matches at 8 bases. The length of the CDR3 is 15 residues. The V gene end was trimmed by 4 bases and the J gene end by 7 bases; junction bases not matched to a gene: 9. The germline V gene encodes CDR1 LNHDA and CDR2 SQIVND (reference sequence). The CDR3: CASSRAGVTRNEQFF. The CDR3 DNA reads as TGTGCCAGTAGTAGAGCGGGAGTAACCCGTAATGAGCAGTTCTTC.

V and J are TRBV11-3 and TRBJ2-2, with a tentative D call TRBD1 (6 bases). Looked up from germline, CDR1 is SGHNT and CDR2 is YENEEA. This CDR3 is 13 amino acids long. V was cut by 5 bases and J by 5 bases, with 9 bases left in between. CDR3 loop: CASSQQGTGELFF. CDR3 DNA sequence: TGTGCCAGCAGCCAACAGGGTACCGGGGAGCTGTTTTTT.